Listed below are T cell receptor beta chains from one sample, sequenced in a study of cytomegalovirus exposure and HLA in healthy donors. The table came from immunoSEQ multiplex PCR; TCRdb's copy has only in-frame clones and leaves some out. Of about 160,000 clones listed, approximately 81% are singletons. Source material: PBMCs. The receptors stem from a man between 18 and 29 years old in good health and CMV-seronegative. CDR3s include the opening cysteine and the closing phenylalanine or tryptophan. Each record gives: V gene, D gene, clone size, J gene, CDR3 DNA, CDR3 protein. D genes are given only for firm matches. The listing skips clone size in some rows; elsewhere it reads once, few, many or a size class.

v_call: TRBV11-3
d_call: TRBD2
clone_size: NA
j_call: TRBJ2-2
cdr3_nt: TGTGCCAGCAGACGACTAGCGGGAGACACCGGGGAGCTGTTTTTT
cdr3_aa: CASRRLAGDTGELFF

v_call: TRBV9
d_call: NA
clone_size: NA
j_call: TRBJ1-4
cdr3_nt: TGTGCCAGCAGCTCCCGACAGGCCTCAACTAATGAAAAACTGTTTTTT
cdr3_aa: CASSSRQASTNEKLFF

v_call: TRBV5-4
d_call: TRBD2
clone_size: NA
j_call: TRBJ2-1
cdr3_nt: TGTGCCAGCAGCTGGACTAGCGGGGACAATGAGCAGTTCTTC
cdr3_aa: CASSWTSGDNEQFF

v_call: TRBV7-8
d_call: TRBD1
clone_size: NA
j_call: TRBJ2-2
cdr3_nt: TGTGCCAGCAGCTTAGAGGCAGGGGGAACCGGGGAGCTGTTTTTT
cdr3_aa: CASSLEAGGTGELFF

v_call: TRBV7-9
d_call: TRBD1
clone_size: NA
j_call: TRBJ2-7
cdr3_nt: TGTTCCAGCAGCCCCAGGTCCCTGGGACAGGTGCGGGACGAGCAGTACTTC
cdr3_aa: CSSSPRSLGQVRDEQYF

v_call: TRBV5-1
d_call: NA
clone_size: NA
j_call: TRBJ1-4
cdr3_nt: TGCGCCAGCAGCCCTGGTTGGGGGCAGGGTGAAAAACTGTTTTTT
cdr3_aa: CASSPGWGQGEKLFF

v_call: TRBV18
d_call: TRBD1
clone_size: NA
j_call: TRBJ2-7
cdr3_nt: TGTGCCAGCTCACCCCGCCCTTGGGACAGGGGGATCTACGAGCAGTACTTC
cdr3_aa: CASSPRPWDRGIYEQYF

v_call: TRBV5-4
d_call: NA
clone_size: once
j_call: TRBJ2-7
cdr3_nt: TGTGCCAGCACCCCAGGGGCTTCCTACGAGCAGTACTTC
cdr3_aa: CASTPGASYEQYF

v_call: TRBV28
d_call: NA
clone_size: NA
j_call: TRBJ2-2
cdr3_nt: TGTGCCAGCAGCAGGGCAGGGAACACCGGGGAGCTGTTTTTT
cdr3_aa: CASSRAGNTGELFF

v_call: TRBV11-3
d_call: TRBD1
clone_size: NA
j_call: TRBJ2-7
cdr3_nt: TGTGCCAGCAGCTTAGCCGGGACAGGGAAGCAGTACTTC
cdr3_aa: CASSLAGTGKQYF

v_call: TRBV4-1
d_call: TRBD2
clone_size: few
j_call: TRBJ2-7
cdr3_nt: TGCGCCAGCAGCCAAGGTACTCTAGCGGGAGGGTTCTACGAGCAGTACTTC
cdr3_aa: CASSQGTLAGGFYEQYF

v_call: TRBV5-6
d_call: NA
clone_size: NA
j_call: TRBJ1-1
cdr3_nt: TGTGCCAGCAGCTTTAACAGAGTATCCACTGAAGCTTTCTTT
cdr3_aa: CASSFNRVSTEAFF

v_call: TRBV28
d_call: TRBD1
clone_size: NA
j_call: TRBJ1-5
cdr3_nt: TGTGCCAGCAGCTGGGGACAGGTTGGCAATCAGCCCCAGCATTTT
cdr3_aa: CASSWGQVGNQPQHF

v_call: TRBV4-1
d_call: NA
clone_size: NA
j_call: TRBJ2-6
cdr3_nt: TGCGCCAGCAGCCAAGAGTCCGCCGGTTTCTCTGGGGCCAACGTCCTGACTTTC
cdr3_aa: CASSQESAGFSGANVLTF

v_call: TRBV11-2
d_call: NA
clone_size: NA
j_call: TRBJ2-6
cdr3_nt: TGTGCCAGCAGCTTTTCCCACTCTGGGGCCAACGTCCTGACTTTC
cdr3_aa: CASSFSHSGANVLTF

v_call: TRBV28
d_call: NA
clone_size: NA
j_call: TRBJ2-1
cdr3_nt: TGTGCCAGCAGTGCCTCCCCTAGAGGCGGTGAGCAGTTCTTC
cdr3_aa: CASSASPRGGEQFF